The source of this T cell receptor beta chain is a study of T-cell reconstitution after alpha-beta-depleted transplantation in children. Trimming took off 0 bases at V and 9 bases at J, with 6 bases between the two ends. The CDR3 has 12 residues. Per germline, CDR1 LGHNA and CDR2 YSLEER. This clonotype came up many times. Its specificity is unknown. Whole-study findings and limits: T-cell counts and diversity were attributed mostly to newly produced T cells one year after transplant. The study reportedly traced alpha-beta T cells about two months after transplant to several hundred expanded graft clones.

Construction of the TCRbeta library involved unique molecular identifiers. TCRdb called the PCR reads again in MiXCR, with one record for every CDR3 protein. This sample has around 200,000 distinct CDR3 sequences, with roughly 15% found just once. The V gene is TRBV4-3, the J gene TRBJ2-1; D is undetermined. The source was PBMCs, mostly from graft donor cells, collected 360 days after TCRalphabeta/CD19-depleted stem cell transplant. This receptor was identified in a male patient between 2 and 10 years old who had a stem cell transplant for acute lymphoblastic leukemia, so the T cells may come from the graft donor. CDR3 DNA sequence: TGCGCCAGCAGCCAAGATTCTGGTGAGCAGTTCTTC. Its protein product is CASSQDSGEQFF.